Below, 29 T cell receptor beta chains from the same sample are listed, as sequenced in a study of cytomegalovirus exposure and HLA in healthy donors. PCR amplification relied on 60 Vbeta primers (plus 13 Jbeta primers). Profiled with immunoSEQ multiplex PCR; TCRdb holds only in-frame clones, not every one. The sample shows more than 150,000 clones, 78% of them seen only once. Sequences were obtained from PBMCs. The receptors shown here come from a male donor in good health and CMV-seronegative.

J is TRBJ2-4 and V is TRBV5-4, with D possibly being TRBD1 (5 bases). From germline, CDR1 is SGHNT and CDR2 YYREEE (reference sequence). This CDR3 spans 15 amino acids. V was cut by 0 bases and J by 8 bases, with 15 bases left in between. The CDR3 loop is CASSLEGVRGDIQYF. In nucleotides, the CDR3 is TGTGCCAGCAGCTTGGAAGGGGTGCGAGGAGACATTCAGTACTTC.

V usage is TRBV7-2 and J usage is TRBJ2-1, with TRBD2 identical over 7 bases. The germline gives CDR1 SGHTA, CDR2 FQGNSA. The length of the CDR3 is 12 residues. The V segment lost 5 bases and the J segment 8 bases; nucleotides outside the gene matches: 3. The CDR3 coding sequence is TGTGCCAGCAGCCCGGGGGGACATGAGCAGTTCTTC. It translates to CASSPGGHEQFF.

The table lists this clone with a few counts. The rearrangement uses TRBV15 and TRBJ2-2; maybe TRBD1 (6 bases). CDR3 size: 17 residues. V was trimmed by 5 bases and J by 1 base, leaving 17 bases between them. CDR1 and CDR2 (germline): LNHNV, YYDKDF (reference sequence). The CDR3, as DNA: TGTGCCACCAGCCCCCGAGGCTGGACAGAGAACACCGGGGAGCTGTTTTTT. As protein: CATSPRGWTENTGELFF.

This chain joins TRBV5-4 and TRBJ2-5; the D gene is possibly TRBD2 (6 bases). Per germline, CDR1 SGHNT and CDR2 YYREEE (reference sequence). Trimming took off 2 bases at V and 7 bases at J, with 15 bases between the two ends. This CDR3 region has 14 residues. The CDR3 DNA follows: TGTGCCAGCAGCTTCGGGACCCGGGGAGGGACCCAGTACTTC. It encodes CASSFGTRGGTQYF.

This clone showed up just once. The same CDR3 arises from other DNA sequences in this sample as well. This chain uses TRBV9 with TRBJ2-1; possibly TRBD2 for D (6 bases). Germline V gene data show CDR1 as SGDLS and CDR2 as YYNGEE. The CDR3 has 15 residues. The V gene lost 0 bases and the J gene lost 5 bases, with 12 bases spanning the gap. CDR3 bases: TGTGCCAGCAGCGTAGGGTTGGCGGGGAACAATGAGCAGTTCTTC. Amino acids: CASSVGLAGNNEQFF.

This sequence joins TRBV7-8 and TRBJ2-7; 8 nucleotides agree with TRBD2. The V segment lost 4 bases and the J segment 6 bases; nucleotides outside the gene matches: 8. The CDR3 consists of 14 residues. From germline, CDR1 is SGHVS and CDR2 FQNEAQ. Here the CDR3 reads CASSSGRGGREQYF. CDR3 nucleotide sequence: TGTGCCAGCAGCTCGGGCCGGGGGGGCCGCGAGCAGTACTTC.

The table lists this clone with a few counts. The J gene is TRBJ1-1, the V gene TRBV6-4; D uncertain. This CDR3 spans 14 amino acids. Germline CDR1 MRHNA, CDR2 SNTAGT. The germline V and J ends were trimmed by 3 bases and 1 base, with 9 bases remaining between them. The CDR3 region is CASSESGKNTEAFF. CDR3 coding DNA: TGTGCCAGCAGTGAGTCGGGTAAGAACACTGAAGCTTTCTTT.

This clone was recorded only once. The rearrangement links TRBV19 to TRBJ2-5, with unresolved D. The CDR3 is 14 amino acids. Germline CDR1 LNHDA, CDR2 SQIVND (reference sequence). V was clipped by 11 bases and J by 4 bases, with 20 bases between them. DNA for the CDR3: TGTGCCGCCCCCCCGACCTCAGGTCCAGAGACCCAGTACTTC. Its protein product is CAAPPTSGPETQYF.

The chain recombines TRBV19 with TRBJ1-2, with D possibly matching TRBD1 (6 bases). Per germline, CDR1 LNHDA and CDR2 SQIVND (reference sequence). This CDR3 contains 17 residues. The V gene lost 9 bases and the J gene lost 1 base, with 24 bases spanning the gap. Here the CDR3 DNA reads TGTGCCAGCACGAAACGAAGCATGCAGGGGAGTAACTATGGCTACACCTTC. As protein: CASTKRSMQGSNYGYTF.

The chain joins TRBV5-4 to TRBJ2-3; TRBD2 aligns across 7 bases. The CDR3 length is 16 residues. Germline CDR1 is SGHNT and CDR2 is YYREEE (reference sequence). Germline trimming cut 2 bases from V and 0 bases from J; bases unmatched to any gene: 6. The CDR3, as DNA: TGTGCCAGCAGCTTCCCCTTGGGGGGGAGCACAGATACGCAGTATTTT. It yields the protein CASSFPLGGSTDTQYF.

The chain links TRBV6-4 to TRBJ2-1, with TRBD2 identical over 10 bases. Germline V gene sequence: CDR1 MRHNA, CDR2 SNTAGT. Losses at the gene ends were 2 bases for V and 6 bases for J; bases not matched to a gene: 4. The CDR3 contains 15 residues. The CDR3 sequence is CASSDDASGSNEQFF. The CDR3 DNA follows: TGTGCCAGCAGTGACGACGCTAGCGGGAGCAATGAGCAGTTCTTC.

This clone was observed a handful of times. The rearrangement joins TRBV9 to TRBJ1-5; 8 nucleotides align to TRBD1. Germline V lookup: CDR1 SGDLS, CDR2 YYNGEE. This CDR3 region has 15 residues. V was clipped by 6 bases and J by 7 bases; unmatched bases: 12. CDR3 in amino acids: CASTPHVSGGQPQHF. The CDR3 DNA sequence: TGTGCCAGCACCCCCCACGTCTCAGGGGGCCAGCCCCAGCATTTT.

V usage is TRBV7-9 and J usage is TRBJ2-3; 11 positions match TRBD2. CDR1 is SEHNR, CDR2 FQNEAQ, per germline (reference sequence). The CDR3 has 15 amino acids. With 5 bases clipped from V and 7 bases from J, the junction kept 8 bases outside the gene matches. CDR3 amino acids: CASSPSLAGAYTQYF. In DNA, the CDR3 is TGTGCCAGCAGCCCCTCACTAGCGGGGGCCTATACGCAGTATTTT.

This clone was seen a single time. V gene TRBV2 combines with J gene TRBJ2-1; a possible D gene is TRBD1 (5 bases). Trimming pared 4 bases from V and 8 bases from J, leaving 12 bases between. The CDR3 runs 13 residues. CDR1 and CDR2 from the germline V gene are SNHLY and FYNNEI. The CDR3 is CASSVRQTDEQFF. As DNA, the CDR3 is TGTGCCAGCAGTGTCAGACAGACTGATGAGCAGTTCTTC.

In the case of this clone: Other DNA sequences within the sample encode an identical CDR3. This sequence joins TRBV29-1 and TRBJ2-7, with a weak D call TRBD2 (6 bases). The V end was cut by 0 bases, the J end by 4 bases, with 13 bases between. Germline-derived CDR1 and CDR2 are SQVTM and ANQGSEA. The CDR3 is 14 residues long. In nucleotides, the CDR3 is TGCAGCGTTGAAGAGGCGAGCGGGCCATACGAGCAGTACTTC. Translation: CSVEEASGPYEQYF.

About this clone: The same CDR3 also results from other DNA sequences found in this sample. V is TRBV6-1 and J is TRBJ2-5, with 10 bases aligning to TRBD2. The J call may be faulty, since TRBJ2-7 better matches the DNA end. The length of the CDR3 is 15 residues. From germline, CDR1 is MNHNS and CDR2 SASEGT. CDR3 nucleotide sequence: TGTGCCAGCAGTGCGACCAGCGGGGGGGGTTACGAGCAGTACTTC. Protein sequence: CASSATSGGGYEQYF.

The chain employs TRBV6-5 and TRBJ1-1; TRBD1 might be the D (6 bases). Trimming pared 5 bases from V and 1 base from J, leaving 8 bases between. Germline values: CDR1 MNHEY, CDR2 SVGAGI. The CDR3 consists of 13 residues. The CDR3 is CASSHRANTEAFF. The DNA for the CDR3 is TGTGCCAGCAGTCACAGGGCGAACACTGAAGCTTTCTTT.

CDR3 amino acids: CASSLWDNTYEQYF. In DNA form, the CDR3 reads TGTGCCAGCAGTTTATGGGACAACACCTACGAGCAGTACTTC. This chain uses TRBV28 with TRBJ2-7; a weak D match, TRBD1 (5 bases). V was pared by 0 bases and J by 2 bases, with 8 bases between. CDR3 size: 14 residues. The germline gives CDR1 MDHEN, CDR2 SYDVKM.

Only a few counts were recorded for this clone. The CDR3 reads CASSVSRVNTEAFF. The CDR3 DNA reads TGTGCCAGCAGTGTCAGCAGGGTGAACACTGAAGCTTTCTTT. This chain connects TRBV2 to TRBJ1-1, with D perhaps TRBD1 (5 bases). Per the germline V gene, CDR1 is SNHLY and CDR2 is FYNNEI. This CDR3 region has 14 residues. The V end was cut by 4 bases, the J end by 0 bases, with 9 bases between.

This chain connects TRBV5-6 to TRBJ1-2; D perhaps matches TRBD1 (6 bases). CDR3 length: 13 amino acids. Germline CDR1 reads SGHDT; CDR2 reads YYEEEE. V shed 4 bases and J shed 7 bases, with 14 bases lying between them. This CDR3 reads CASSIWGGAGYTF. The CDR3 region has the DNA TGTGCCAGCAGCATTTGGGGGGGGGCTGGCTACACCTTC.

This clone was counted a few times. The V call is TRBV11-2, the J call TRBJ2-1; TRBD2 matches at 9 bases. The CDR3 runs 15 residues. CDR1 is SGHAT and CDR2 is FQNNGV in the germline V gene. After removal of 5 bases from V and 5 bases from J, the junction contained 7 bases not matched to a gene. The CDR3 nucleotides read TGTGCCAGCAGCCCAACGGCTAGCGGGAACAATGAGCAGTTCTTC. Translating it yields CASSPTASGNNEQFF.

The CDR3: CASSWIAGLNEKLFF. The CDR3 DNA is TGTGCCAGCAGCTGGATAGCAGGGCTTAATGAAAAACTGTTTTTT. The rearrangement uses TRBV7-2 and TRBJ1-4, with D tentatively TRBD1 (5 bases). The CDR3 contains 15 residues. Trimming removed 4 bases at V and 4 bases at J, with 13 bases between. Per germline, CDR1 SGHTA and CDR2 FQGNSA.

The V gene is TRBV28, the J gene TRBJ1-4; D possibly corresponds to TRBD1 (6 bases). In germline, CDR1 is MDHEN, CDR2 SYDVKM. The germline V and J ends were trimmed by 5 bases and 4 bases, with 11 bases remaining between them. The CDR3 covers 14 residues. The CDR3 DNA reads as TGTGCCAGCAGTGTGGGGGCCCTTAATGAAAAACTGTTTTTT. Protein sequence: CASSVGALNEKLFF.

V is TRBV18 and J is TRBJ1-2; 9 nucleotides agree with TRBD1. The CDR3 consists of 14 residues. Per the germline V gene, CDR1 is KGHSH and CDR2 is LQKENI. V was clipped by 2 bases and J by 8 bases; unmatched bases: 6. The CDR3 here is CASSPTDRGRGYTF. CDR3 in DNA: TGTGCCAGCTCACCAACGGACAGGGGACGAGGCTACACCTTC.

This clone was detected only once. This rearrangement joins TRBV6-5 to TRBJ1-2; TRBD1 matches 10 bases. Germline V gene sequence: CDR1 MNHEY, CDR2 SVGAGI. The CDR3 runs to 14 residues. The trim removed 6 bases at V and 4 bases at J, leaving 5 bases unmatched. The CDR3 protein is CASRGQGLGYGYTF. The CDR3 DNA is TGTGCCAGCAGGGGACAGGGGCTCGGCTATGGCTACACCTTC.

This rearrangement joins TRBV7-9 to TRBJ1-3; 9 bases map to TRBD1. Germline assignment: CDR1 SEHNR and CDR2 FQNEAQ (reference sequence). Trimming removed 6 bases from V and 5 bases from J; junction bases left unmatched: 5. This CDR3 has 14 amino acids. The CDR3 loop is CASRGQGTRNTIYF. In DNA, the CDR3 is TGTGCCAGCAGAGGACAGGGGACAAGAAACACCATATATTTT.

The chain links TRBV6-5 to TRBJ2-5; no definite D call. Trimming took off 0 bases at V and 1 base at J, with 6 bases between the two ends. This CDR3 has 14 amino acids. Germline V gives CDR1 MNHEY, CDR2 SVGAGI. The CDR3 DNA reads TGTGCCAGCAGTTACTCGGCCAGCCAAGAGACCCAGTACTTC. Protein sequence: CASSYSASQETQYF.

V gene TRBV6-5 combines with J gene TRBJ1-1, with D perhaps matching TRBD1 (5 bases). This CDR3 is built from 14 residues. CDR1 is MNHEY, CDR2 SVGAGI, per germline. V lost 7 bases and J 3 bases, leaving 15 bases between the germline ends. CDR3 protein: CASTKTGGYTEAFF. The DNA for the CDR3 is TGTGCCAGCACCAAGACGGGGGGATACACTGAAGCTTTCTTT.

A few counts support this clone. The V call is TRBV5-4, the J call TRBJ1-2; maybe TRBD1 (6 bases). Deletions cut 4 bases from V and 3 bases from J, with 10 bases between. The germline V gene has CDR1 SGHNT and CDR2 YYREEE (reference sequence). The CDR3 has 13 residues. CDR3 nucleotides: TGTGCCAGCAGCCCGAACAGGGACTATGGCTACACCTTC. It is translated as CASSPNRDYGYTF. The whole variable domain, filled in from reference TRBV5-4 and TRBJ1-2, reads ETGVTQSPTHLIKTRGQQVTLRCSSQSGHNTVSWYQQALGQGPQFIFQYYREEENGRGNFPPRFSGLQFPNYSSELNVNALELDDSALYLCASSPNRDYGYTFGSGTRLTVV.